The 14 T cell receptor beta chains below all came from one sample that was sequenced in a study of spatial heterogeneity in lung cancer. The sample's time point: blood at routine non-recurrence follow-up after resection. Each CDR3 protein gets one entry after TCRdb re-called the 5' RACE reads with MiXCR. The sample includes around 20,000 distinct CDR3 sequences, about 8.9% of them seen just once. The material sequenced was PBMCs, taken at follow-up. The receptors come from a male donor with early-stage non-small cell lung cancer.

This clonotype was observed many times. Here the CDR3 DNA reads TGTGCCAGCAGAAAACAGGGAGTTGGGGAGACCCAGTACTTC. It codes for CASRKQGVGETQYF. The genes are TRBV28 and TRBJ2-5; weak D call: TRBD1 (6 bases). Trimming took off 6 bases at V and 5 bases at J, with 16 bases between the two ends. Germline lookup yields CDR1 MDHEN and CDR2 SYDVKM. The CDR3 consists of 14 residues.

J is TRBJ1-4 and V is TRBV9; D gene ambiguous. Trimming pared 3 bases from V and 12 bases from J, leaving 15 bases between. In germline, CDR1 is SGDLS, CDR2 YYNGEE. The CDR3 totals 13 residues. CDR3: CASSGTPEAELFF. The CDR3 nucleotides are TGTGCCAGCAGCGGGACCCCGGAGGCAGAACTGTTTTTT.

This clonotype was detected only a few times. This sequence joins TRBV21-1 and TRBJ2-3. TRBV21-1 is deemed a pseudogene. The CDR3 covers 15 residues. The CDR3 reads CASSKDKRSTDTQYF. The CDR3 region has the DNA TGTGCCAGCAGCAAAGATAAAAGAAGCACAGATACGCAGTATTTT.

On this clonotype: A much larger clone sits a single nucleotide away, making a read error possible. This chain links TRBV7-9 with TRBJ1-1; D uncertain. The CDR3 runs 12 residues. The germline V gene encodes CDR1 SEHNR and CDR2 FQNEAQ (reference sequence). This CDR3 reads CASSLTRAEASF. As DNA, the CDR3 is TGTGCCAGCAGCTTAACTAGGGCTGAAGCTTCCTTT.

About this clonotype itself: As the CDR3 is not closed by the conserved phenylalanine or tryptophan, this likely results from a read error. The gene calls are TRBV7-2 and TRBJ2-1, with 10 bases aligning to TRBD2. The V gene's germline CDR1 is SGHTA and CDR2 FQGNSA. J was trimmed by 7 bases and V by 6 bases; bases with no gene match: 9. CDR3 length equals 15 residues. CDR3 bases: TGTGCCAGCAGACCAGCGGGGGGGCAAAGGAATGAGCAGTTCTCC. It is translated as CASRPAGGQRNEQFS.

There are many counts of this clonotype. The chain has TRBV28 and TRBJ1-4, with 8 bases fitting TRBD1. The ends lost 6 bases at V and 2 bases at J; junction bases unmatched: 2. This CDR3 comprises 14 residues. The germline gives CDR1 MDHEN, CDR2 SYDVKM. The CDR3 protein is CASRGQATNEKLFF. The CDR3 DNA reads TGTGCCAGCAGGGGACAGGCCACTAATGAAAAACTGTTTTTT.

The chain recombines TRBV7-9 with TRBJ2-5; D call uncertain. Germline V gene data show CDR1 as SEHNR and CDR2 as FQNEAQ (reference sequence). This CDR3 region has 11 residues. Between the trimmed V and J ends, which lost 1 base and 5 bases, there was a span of 2 bases. CDR3 protein: CASSLDETQYF. The CDR3 DNA reads as TGTGCCAGCAGCTTAGACGAGACCCAGTACTTC. The entire variable domain, with the rest obtained from reference TRBV7-9 and TRBJ2-5, is as follows: DTGVSQNPRHKITKRGQNVTFRCDPISEHNRLYWYRQTLGQGPEFLTYFQNEAQLEKSRLLSDRFSAERPKGSFSTLEIQRTEQGDSAMYLCASSLDETQYFGPGTRLLVL.

This clonotype was observed many times. This rearrangement joins TRBV5-1 to TRBJ2-5; D perhaps matches TRBD1 (5 bases). The V gene's germline CDR1 is SGHRS and CDR2 YFSETQ. This CDR3 is 14 amino acids long. The V end lost 1 base, the J end lost 2 bases, and 9 bases lay between the germline ends. The CDR3 loop is CASSLMTEQETQYF. CDR3 nucleotides: TGCGCCAGCAGCTTGATGACAGAGCAAGAGACCCAGTACTTC.

This clonotype was counted at least ten times. This chain links TRBV4-1 with TRBJ2-2; 11 bases map to TRBD2. Germline V gives CDR1 MGHRA, CDR2 YSYEKL. The J segment lost 4 bases and the V segment lost 4 bases, leaving 2 bases of the junction unmatched. The CDR3 has 15 residues. Here the CDR3 reads CASSRLAGLTGELFF. CDR3 DNA sequence: TGCGCCAGCAGCCGACTAGCGGGACTCACCGGGGAGCTGTTTTTT.

This clonotype came up many times. This CDR3 reads CASSPGQVKAGYTF. The CDR3 DNA sequence: TGTGCCAGCTCACCGGGACAGGTTAAGGCTGGCTACACCTTC. The chain joins TRBV18 to TRBJ1-2; 8 bases are shared with TRBD1. Germline values: CDR1 KGHSH, CDR2 LQKENI. The CDR3 is 14 residues long. J gave up 7 bases and V 3 bases, and 7 bases lay outside the gene matches.

The table lists this clonotype with many counts. This chain connects TRBV28 to TRBJ2-5; 16 bases align to TRBD2. The trim removed 3 bases at V and 0 bases at J, leaving 7 bases unmatched. The CDR3 loop spans 19 amino acids. CDR1 is MDHEN and CDR2 is SYDVKM in the germline V gene. For the CDR3, the DNA is TGTGCCAGCAGTTTCCCACCGGGGACTAGCGGGAGGGACCAAGAGACCCAGTACTTC. Protein: CASSFPPGTSGRDQETQYF.

At least ten counts were recorded for this clonotype. This chain links TRBV10-3 with TRBJ1-4; D gene ambiguous. The CDR3 loop spans 14 amino acids. CDR1 and CDR2 (germline): ENHRY, SYGVKD. V was clipped by 6 bases and J by 0 bases, with 8 bases between them. This CDR3 reads CAIRDLPTNEKLFF. CDR3 nucleotides: TGTGCCATCAGAGACCTTCCAACTAATGAAAAACTGTTTTTT.

This clonotype was observed a handful of times. V is TRBV21-1 and J is TRBJ2-1; no check of the table's D call, TRBD2, against the DNA was made. TRBV21-1 is listed as a pseudogene. The CDR3 sequence is 16 residues long. The CDR3: CASSMPGPWGANEQFF. The CDR3 nucleotides read TGTGCCAGCAGCATGCCCGGGCCCTGGGGGGCTAATGAGCAGTTCTTC.

The CDR3 DNA is TGTGCCAGCAGTCCAAGGACAGGGGAGACCCAGTACTTC. Amino acids: CASSPRTGETQYF. The gene calls are TRBV27 and TRBJ2-5; TRBD1 matches 8 bases. CDR3 length: 13 residues. The V and J ends lost 5 bases and 5 bases, in that order; junction bases with no gene match: 4. Germline V gives CDR1 MNHEY, CDR2 SMNVEV (reference sequence).